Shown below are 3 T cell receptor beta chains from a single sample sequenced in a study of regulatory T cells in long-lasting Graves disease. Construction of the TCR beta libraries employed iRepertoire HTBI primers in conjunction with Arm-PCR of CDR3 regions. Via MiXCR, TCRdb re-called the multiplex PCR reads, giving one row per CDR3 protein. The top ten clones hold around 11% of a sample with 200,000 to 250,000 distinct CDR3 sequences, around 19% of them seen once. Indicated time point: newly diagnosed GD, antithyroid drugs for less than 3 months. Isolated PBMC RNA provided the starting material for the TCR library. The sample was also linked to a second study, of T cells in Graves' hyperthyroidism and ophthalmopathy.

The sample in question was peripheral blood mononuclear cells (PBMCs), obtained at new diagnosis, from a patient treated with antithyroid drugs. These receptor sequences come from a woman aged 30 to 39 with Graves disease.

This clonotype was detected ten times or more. The CDR3 nucleotides are TGTGCCAGCAGTTCGTTAGCGGGGGAATCCTACGAGCAGTACTTC. Residues: CASSSLAGESYEQYF. The chain couples TRBV28 to TRBJ2-7; 9 nucleotides align to TRBD2. The V segment lost 4 bases and the J segment 1 base; nucleotides outside the gene matches: 5. The CDR3 extends over 15 amino acids. Germline loops: CDR1 MDHEN, CDR2 SYDVKM.

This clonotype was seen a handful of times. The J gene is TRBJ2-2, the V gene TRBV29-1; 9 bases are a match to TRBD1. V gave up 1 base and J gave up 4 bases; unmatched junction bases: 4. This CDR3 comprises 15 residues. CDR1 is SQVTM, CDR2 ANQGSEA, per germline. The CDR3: CSVEVPTGGTGELFF. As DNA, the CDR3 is TGCAGCGTTGAAGTTCCGACAGGGGGCACCGGGGAGCTGTTTTTT.

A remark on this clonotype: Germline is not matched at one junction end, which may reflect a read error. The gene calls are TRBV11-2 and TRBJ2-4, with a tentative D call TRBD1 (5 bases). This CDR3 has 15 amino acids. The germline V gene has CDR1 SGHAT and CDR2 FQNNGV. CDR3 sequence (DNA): TGTGCCAGCAGCTTAGCTAGGGGCCCTCTAAATGATCAGTCCTTC. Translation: CASSLARGPLNDQSF.